Shown below are 32 T cell receptor beta chains from a single sample sequenced in a study of T cells expressing NK-cell markers. Using the 5' RACE reads, TCRdb records one entry per CDR3 protein without DNA. Its listing shows 200,000 to 300,000 distinct CDR3 sequences. Sequencing was carried out using blood T cells: a sorted CD56 or NKG2C T cell subset, CD4+ or CD8+ T cells, or bulk PBMC T cells (not recorded which). These receptors originate from a man younger than 35 in good health.

The chain carries TRBV5-1 and TRBJ2-1; with no DNA, the TCRdb D assignment of TRBD1 cannot be verified. CDR1 and CDR2 (germline): SGHRS, YFSETQ. The CDR3 is made up of 12 amino acids. The CDR3 region is CASRGPDNEQFF.

The J gene is TRBJ2-5, the V gene TRBV7-8; TCRdb's D gene call, TRBD2, goes unchecked for lack of DNA. This CDR3 region has 16 residues. The germline CDR1 and CDR2 sequences are SGHVS and FQNEAQ. This CDR3 is CASSGTSGRVQETQYF.

This chain's CDR3 is CASGRTLDYGYTF. The V and J genes are TRBV27 and TRBJ1-2; TCRdb lists TRBD1, though no DNA is available to test this call. CDR3 length equals 13 residues. Germline V CDR1 and CDR2: MNHEY, SMNVEV (reference sequence).

The CDR3 reads CAWSPDTGELFF. J is TRBJ2-2 and V is TRBV30. The CDR3 covers 12 residues. The germline V gene has CDR1 GTSNPN and CDR2 SVGIG (reference sequence).

CDR3 sequence reads: CASSLGTVGGKLFF. The V gene is TRBV25-1, the J gene TRBJ1-4; TCRdb returns TRBD1, unconfirmable since there is no DNA. The CDR3 is made up of 14 amino acids. Germline CDR1 reads MGHDK; CDR2 reads SYGVNS. The whole variable domain, filled in from reference TRBV25-1 and TRBJ1-4, reads EADIYQTPRYLVIGTGKKITLECSQTMGHDKMYWYQQDPGMELHLIHYSYGVNSTEKGDLSSESTVSRIRTEHFPLTLESARPSHTSQYLCASSLGTVGGKLFFGSGTQLSVL.

The chain recombines TRBV5-1 with TRBJ2-5; the D call from TCRdb, TRBD1, cannot be confirmed without DNA. Germline CDR1 is SGHRS and CDR2 is YFSETQ. This CDR3 region has 15 residues. CDR3 in amino acids: CASSSAGTQQETQYF.

V is TRBV5-1 and J is TRBJ2-6. The CDR3 extends over 16 amino acids. Germline V gene data show CDR1 as SGHRS and CDR2 as YFSETQ. The CDR3 reads CASTHRGSTGANVLTF. Filled out from reference TRBV5-1 and TRBJ2-6, the complete variable domain reads KAGVTQTPRYLIKTRGQQVTLSCSPISGHRSVSWYQQTPGQGLQFLFEYFSETQRNKGNFPGRFSGRQFSNSRSEMNVSTLELGDSALYLCASTHRGSTGANVLTFGAGSRLTVL.

J is TRBJ1-4 and V is TRBV5-4. CDR3 length: 14 amino acids. From germline, CDR1 is SGHNT and CDR2 YYREEE (reference sequence). CDR3 residues: CASSLEGFDEKLFF.

The chain employs TRBV12-3 or TRBV12-4 and TRBJ2-2. The CDR3 totals 14 residues. The CDR3 sequence: CASSFFRSTGELFF.

This sequence joins TRBV12-3 or TRBV12-4 and TRBJ2-3; TCRdb's D call, TRBD1, is unchecked because there is no DNA. This CDR3 contains 15 residues. CDR3 in amino acids: CASSFEGKSTDTQYF.

The chain has TRBV11-2 and TRBJ1-6; there is no DNA to check the TCRdb D call of TRBD1. Germline CDR1 reads SGHAT; CDR2 reads FQNNGV. The CDR3 loop spans 17 amino acids. This CDR3 is CASSPLTGKSYNSPLHF. The whole variable domain, filled in from reference TRBV11-2 and TRBJ1-6, reads EAGVAQSPRYKIIEKRQSVAFWCNPISGHATLYWYQQILGQGPKLLIQFQNNGVVDDSQLPKDRFSAERLKGVDSTLKIQPAKLEDSAVYLCASSPLTGKSYNSPLHFGNGTRLTVT.

The V call is TRBV6-1, the J call TRBJ2-1. The CDR3 is made up of 15 amino acids. Looked up from germline, CDR1 is MNHNS and CDR2 is SASEGT. Here the CDR3 reads CASSKSYGSYNEQFF.

This chain connects TRBV6-5 to TRBJ2-1; TCRdb's D call of TRBD1 is untestable without DNA. The CDR3 spans 13 residues. Germline CDR1 MNHEY, CDR2 SVGAGI. CDR3 residues: CASSYAGGGEQFF.

The V call is TRBV5-1, the J call TRBJ1-2; TCRdb calls TRBD1, which cannot be checked without DNA. CDR1 is SGHRS and CDR2 is YFSETQ in the germline V gene. The CDR3 loop spans 14 amino acids. The CDR3 reads CASSLESAGSGYTF.

This chain uses TRBV30 with TRBJ2-4; as DNA is missing, the TRBD1 call by TCRdb cannot be tested. The CDR3 totals 16 residues. CDR1 and CDR2 (germline): GTSNPN, SVGIG (reference sequence). CDR3 residues: CAWSGTGRLAKNIQYF.

CDR3 protein: CASSESFGGETQYF. The V call is TRBV6-1, the J call TRBJ2-5; TCRdb returns TRBD2, unconfirmable since there is no DNA. CDR1 and CDR2 from the germline V gene are MNHNS and SASEGT. The CDR3 is 14 amino acids.

The V call is TRBV7-2, the J call TRBJ1-4. This CDR3 is 14 amino acids long. In germline, CDR1 is SGHTA, CDR2 FQGNSA. CDR3 sequence reads: CASSLEHSNEKLFF.

The V and J genes are TRBV18 and TRBJ2-1. Per germline, CDR1 KGHSH and CDR2 LQKENI. The CDR3 loop spans 15 amino acids. The CDR3 protein is CASSPTRSSYNEQFF.

V gene TRBV12-3 or TRBV12-4 combines with J gene TRBJ1-3; TCRdb proposes TRBD1, but this gene call is untestable without DNA. The CDR3 totals 17 residues. This chain's CDR3 is CASSPRQGRFSGNTIYF.

The chain employs TRBV7-2 and TRBJ1-2; absent DNA, TCRdb's TRBD1 call cannot be checked. CDR3 length: 14 amino acids. Per germline, CDR1 SGHTA and CDR2 FQGNSA. The CDR3 is CASSPPGGGYGYTF.

V and J are TRBV4-2 and TRBJ2-5; the D call from TCRdb, TRBD2, cannot be confirmed without DNA. The CDR3 spans 19 residues. The germline CDR1 and CDR2 sequences are LGHNA and YNFKEQ. The CDR3 sequence is CASSQGFRASGTHQETQYF.

The V call is TRBV7-2, the J call TRBJ2-7; TCRdb's D gene call, TRBD2, goes unchecked for lack of DNA. Germline lookup yields CDR1 SGHTA and CDR2 FQGNSA. This CDR3 has 15 residues. The chain's CDR3 is CASSPRSSGFYEQYF.

The chain recombines TRBV5-1 with TRBJ2-3; TCRdb designates TRBD1, a call that cannot be tested without DNA. CDR3 length: 13 residues. The germline V gene encodes CDR1 SGHRS and CDR2 YFSETQ. CDR3 loop: CASSLRGGDTQYF.

This rearrangement joins TRBV20-1 to TRBJ2-4; lacking DNA, the TRBD2 call made by TCRdb goes unchecked. Germline CDR1 reads DFQATT; CDR2 reads SNEGSKA (reference sequence). This CDR3 contains 17 residues. CDR3 in amino acids: CSALTSGIRLFKNIQYF.

The V and J genes are TRBV20-1 and TRBJ2-2; TCRdb lists TRBD2, though no DNA is available to test this call. This CDR3 is built from 15 residues. Germline CDR1 reads DFQATT; CDR2 reads SNEGSKA (reference sequence). The CDR3 loop is CSASRSGRNTGELFF.

The CDR3: CSVEGDRVETQYF. The rearrangement joins TRBV29-1 to TRBJ2-5; TCRdb designates TRBD1, a call that cannot be tested without DNA. Germline V gene data show CDR1 as SQVTM and CDR2 as ANQGSEA. The CDR3 loop spans 13 amino acids.

V and J are TRBV19 and TRBJ2-3. Per the germline V gene, CDR1 is LNHDA and CDR2 is SQIVND (reference sequence). The CDR3 extends over 13 amino acids. The CDR3 sequence is CASSARLGDTQYF.

The rearrangement uses TRBV5-4 and TRBJ2-5; the D call from TCRdb, TRBD2, cannot be confirmed without DNA. The germline V gene has CDR1 SGHNT and CDR2 YYREEE (reference sequence). The CDR3 spans 13 residues. CDR3 amino acids: CASSLQREKTQYF.

The chain is built from TRBV5-1 and TRBJ2-3; absent DNA, TCRdb's TRBD2 call cannot be checked. Germline V gene sequence: CDR1 SGHRS, CDR2 YFSETQ. The CDR3 spans 15 residues. The CDR3 protein is CASSRSGAPEDTQYF.

The chain recombines TRBV12-3 or TRBV12-4 with TRBJ2-3; without DNA, the TCRdb call of TRBD1 cannot be checked. The CDR3 loop spans 16 amino acids. The CDR3 sequence: CASSRDREWSTDTQYF.

The rearrangement joins TRBV20-1 to TRBJ2-1; TCRdb outputs TRBD1, but without DNA this stays unchecked. Germline V gives CDR1 DFQATT, CDR2 SNEGSKA (reference sequence). This CDR3 has 15 residues. The CDR3 sequence: CSARVRPGNYNEQFF.

The chain joins TRBV10-3 to TRBJ1-2; TCRdb's D gene call, TRBD1, goes unchecked for lack of DNA. CDR1 is ENHRY, CDR2 SYGVKD, per germline. The CDR3 runs to 15 residues. CDR3: CATTDRWGLNYGYTF.